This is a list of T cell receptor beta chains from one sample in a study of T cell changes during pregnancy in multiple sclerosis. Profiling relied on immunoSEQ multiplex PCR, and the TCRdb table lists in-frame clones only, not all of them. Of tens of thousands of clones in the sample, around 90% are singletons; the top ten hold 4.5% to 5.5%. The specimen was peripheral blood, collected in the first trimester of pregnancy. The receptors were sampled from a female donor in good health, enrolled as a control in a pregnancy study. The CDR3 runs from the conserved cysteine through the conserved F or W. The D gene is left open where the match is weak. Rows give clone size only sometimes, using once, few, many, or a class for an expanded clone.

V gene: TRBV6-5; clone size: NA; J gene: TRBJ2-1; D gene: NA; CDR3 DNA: TGTGCCTCACGCCAGGGGAATGAGCAGTTCTTC; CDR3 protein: CASRQGNEQFF
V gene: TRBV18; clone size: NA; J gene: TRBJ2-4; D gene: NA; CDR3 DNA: TGTGCCAGCTCACCACGGGCGGGTGACATTCAGTACTTC; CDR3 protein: CASSPRAGDIQYF
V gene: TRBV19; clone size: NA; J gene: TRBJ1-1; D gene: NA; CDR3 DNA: TGTGCCAGTAGTAGAGGGTTTCCCCCTGCTCCGACCGTCGAAGCTTTCTTT; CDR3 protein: CASSRGFPPAPTVEAFF
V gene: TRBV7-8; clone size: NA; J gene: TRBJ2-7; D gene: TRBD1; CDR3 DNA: TGTGCCAGCAGCGCCCGGGACAGCAGCTACGAGCAGTACTTC; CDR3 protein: CASSARDSSYEQYF
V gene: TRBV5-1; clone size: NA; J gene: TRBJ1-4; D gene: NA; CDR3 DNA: TGCGCCAGCAGCTACGAGACAACTAATGAAAAACTGTTTTTT; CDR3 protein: CASSYETTNEKLFF
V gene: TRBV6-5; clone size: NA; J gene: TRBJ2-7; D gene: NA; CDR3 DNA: TGTGCCAGCAGTTACGCCGGGACAAATCTCCACGAGCAGTACTTC; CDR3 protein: CASSYAGTNLHEQYF
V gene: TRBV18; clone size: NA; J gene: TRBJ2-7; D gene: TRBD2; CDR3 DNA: TGTGCCAGCTCACCGGGACTTAGCGGGAGCTACGAGCAGTACTTC; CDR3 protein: CASSPGLSGSYEQYF
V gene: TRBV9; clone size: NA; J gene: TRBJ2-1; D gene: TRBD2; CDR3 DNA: TGTGCCAGCAGCTTACTAGCGAGCTCCTACAATGAGCAGTTCTTC; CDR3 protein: CASSLLASSYNEQFF
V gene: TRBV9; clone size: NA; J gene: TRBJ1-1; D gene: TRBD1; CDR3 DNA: TGTGCCAGCAGCGTAGGGGCAGGGGGCTACACTGAAGCTTTCTTT; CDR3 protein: CASSVGAGGYTEAFF
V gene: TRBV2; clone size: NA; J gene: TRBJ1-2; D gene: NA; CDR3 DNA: TGTGCCACAACACAGGGCGATGGCTACACCTTC; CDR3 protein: CATTQGDGYTF
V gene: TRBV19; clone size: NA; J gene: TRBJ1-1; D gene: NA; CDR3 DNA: TGTGCCAGTAGTCTCCCCGAGAGGTACACTGAAGCTTTCTTT; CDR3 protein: CASSLPERYTEAFF
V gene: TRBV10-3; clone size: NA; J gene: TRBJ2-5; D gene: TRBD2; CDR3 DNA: TGTGCCATCACGGCTAGCGGGGGTTACCAAGAGACCCAGTACTTC; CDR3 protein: CAITASGGYQETQYF
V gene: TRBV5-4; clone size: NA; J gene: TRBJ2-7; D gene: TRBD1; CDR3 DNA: TGTGCCAGCAGCCCCGAGGGACAGGGGGACGAGCAGTACTTC; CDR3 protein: CASSPEGQGDEQYF
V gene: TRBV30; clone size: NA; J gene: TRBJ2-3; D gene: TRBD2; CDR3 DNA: TGTGCCTGGAGTGTTGGTCTAGCGGGGGGGGCAGATACGCAGTATTTT; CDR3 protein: CAWSVGLAGGADTQYF
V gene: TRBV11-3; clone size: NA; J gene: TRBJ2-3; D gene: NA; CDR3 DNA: TGTGCCAGCAGCTCCACAGGGAGTACGCAGTATTTT; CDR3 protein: CASSSTGSTQYF
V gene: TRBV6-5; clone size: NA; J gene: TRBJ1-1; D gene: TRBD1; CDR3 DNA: TGTGCCACCGTCGATAGGGGGCGAGTGGACACTGAAGCTTTCTTT; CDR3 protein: CATVDRGRVDTEAFF
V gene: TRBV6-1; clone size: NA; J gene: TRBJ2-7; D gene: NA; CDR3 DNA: TGTGCCAGCGGTAGCTACGAGCAGTACTTC; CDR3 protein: CASGSYEQYF
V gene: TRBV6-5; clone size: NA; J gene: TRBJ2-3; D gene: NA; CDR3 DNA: TGTGCCAGCAGTTTTGCGCCCCTGGCAGATACGCAGTATTTT; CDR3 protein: CASSFAPLADTQYF
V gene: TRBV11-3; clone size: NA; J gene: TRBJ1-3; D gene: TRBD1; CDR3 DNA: TGTGCCAGCAGCTCAGGGACAGTTGCGGACACCATATATTTT; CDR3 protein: CASSSGTVADTIYF
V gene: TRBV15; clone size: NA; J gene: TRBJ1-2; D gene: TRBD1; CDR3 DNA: TGTGCCACCAGCACACAGGGGTATGGCTACACCTTC; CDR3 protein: CATSTQGYGYTF
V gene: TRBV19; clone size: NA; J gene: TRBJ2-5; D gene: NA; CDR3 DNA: TGTGCCAGTAGTCCCATAGGACTCAAAGGGGAGACCCAGTACTTC; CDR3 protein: CASSPIGLKGETQYF
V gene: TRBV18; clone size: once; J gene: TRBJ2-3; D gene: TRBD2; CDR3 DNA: TGTGCCAGCTCACCACTAGCGGGAGCTAGCACAGATACGCAGTATTTT; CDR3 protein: CASSPLAGASTDTQYF
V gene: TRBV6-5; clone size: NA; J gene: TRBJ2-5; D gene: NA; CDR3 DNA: TGTGCCAGCAGTTACTCCTCCGGAGGGTCGGAGACCCAGTACTTC; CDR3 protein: CASSYSSGGSETQYF
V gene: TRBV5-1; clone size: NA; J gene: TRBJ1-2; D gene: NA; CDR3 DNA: TGCGCCAGCAGCTTGTCTTGGGGGGGTGGCTACACCTTC; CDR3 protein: CASSLSWGGGYTF
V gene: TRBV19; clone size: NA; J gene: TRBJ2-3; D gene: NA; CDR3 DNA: TGTGCCAGTAGTACCCCCGGCGGCCCTAGCACAGATACGCAGTATTTT; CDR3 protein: CASSTPGGPSTDTQYF
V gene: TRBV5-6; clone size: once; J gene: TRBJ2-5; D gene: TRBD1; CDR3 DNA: TGTGCCAGCAGTTCCCCGACAGGGGGCCAAGAGACCCAGTACTTC; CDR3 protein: CASSSPTGGQETQYF
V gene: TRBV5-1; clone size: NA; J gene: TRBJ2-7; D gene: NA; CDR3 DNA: TGCGCCAGCACCCGAGGGGGGGGCACGTACGAGCAGTACTTC; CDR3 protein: CASTRGGGTYEQYF
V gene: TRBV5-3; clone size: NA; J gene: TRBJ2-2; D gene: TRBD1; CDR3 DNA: TGTGCCAGAAGCGAGACAGGGGGCGGCGGGGAGCTGTTTTTT; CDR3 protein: CARSETGGGGELFF
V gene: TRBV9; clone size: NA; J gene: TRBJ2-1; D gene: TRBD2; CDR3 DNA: TGTGCCAGCAGCGTAGCTAGCGGACTCTCCTACAATGAGCAGTTCTTC; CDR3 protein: CASSVASGLSYNEQFF
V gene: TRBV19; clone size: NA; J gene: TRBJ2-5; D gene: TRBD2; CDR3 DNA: TGTGCCAGTAGCTTAGCGGGAGCGCGGGAGACCCAGTACTTC; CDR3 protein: CASSLAGARETQYF
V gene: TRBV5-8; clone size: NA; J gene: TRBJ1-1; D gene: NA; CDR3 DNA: TGTGCCAGCAGTCTACGGGGTAGAGGGTTTAAAGCCACTGAAGCTTTCTTT; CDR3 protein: CASSLRGRGFKATEAFF
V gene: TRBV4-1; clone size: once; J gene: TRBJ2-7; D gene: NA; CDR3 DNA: TGCGCCAGCAGCCCCCGGGCTGGGAGCTCCTACGAGCAGTACTTC; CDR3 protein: CASSPRAGSSYEQYF
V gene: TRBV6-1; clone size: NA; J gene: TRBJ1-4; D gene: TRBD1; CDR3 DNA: TGTGCCAGCAGCCGGACAGGGTCGTCCGAAAAACTGTTTTTT; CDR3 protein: CASSRTGSSEKLFF
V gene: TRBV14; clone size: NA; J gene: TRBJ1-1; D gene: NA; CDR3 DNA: TGTGCCAGCAGCCAACAATGGGGTCGGGGCACTGAAGCTTTCTTT; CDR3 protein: CASSQQWGRGTEAFF
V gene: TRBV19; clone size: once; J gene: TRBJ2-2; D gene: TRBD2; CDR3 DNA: TGTGCCAGTAATGCGGGAGGGGCCGGGGAGCTGTTTTTT; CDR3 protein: CASNAGGAGELFF
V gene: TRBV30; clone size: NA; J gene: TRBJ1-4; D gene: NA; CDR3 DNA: TGTGCCTGGAAGGCGGGTCGGAATGAAAAACTGTTTTTT; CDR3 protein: CAWKAGRNEKLFF
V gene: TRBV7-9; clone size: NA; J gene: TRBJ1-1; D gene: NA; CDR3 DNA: TGTGCCAGCAGCCCCGCCGGGGGAAAGAACACTGAAGCTTTCTTT; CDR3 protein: CASSPAGGKNTEAFF
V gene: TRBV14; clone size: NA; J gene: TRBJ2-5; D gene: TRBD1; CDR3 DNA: TGTGCCAGCAGCCGAGACAGGGGGTTGGGAGAGACCCAGTACTTC; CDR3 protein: CASSRDRGLGETQYF
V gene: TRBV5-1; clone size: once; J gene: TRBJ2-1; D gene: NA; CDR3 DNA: TGCGCCAGCAGCCTGGACTCCTCCTACAATGAGCAGTTCTTC; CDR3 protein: CASSLDSSYNEQFF
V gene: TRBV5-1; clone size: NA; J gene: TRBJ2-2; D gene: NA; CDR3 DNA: TGCGCCAGCAGCTTGGGGCGGGTCCCATTTACCGGGGAGCTGTTTTTT; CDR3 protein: CASSLGRVPFTGELFF
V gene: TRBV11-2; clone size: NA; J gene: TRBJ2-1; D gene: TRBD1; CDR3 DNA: TGTGCCAGCAGCAGGACAGGTACCAATGAGCAGTTCTTC; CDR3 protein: CASSRTGTNEQFF
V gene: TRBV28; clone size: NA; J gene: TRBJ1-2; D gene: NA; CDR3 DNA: TGTGCCAGCAGCTTAGGTCCGGTATATGGCTACACCTTC; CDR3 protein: CASSLGPVYGYTF
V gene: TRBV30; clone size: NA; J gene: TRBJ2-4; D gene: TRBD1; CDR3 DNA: TGTGCCTGGAGTGGGGACAGGGGATCATGGGGGTACTTC; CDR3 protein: CAWSGDRGSWGYF
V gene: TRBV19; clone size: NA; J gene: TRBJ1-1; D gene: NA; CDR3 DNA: TGTGCCAGTAGTCCTGGGCCAGGGGTGAACACTGAAGCTTTCTTT; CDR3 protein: CASSPGPGVNTEAFF
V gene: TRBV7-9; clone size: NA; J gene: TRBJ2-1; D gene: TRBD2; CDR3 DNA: TGTGCCAGCAGCTTGGGACTAGCGGGAGTCGATGAGCAGTTCTTC; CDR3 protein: CASSLGLAGVDEQFF
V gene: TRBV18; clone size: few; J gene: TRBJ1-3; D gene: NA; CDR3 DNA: TGTGCCAGCTCGTCCAGACTGGAGAACTCTGGAAACACCATATATTTT; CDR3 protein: CASSSRLENSGNTIYF
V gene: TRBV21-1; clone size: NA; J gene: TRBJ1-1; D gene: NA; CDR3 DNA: TGTGCCAGCAGCATACAAGACAGGGGGAGGGACACTGAAGCTTTCTTT; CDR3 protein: CASSIQDRGRDTEAFF
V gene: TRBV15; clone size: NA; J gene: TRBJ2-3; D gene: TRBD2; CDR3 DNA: TGTGCCACCAGCAGAGGGGGGGGAAGCTCAGATACGCAGTATTTT; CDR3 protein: CATSRGGGSSDTQYF
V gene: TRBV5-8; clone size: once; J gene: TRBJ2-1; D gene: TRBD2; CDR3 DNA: TGTGCCAGCAGCACTCTTCGGACTAGCGGAAACTCCTACAATGAGCAGTTCTTC; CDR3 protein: CASSTLRTSGNSYNEQFF
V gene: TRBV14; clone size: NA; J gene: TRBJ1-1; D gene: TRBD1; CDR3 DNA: TGTGCCAGCAGCCCACGGGGCAGGGGGCGGTGGACTGAAGCTTTCTTT; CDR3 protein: CASSPRGRGRWTEAFF
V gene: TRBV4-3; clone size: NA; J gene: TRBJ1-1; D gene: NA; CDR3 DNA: TGCGCCAGCAGCCAAGTTATGAACACTGAAGCTTTCTTT; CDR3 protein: CASSQVMNTEAFF
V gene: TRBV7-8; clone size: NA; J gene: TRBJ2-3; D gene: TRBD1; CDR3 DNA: TGTGCCAGCAGCCAAAAAGGGGGCGTGAGCACAGATACGCAGTATTTT; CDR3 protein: CASSQKGGVSTDTQYF
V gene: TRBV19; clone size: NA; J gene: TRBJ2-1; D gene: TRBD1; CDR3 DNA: TGTGCCAGTAGTAACCAGGGGGTATCACCCTACAATGAGCAGTTCTTC; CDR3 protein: CASSNQGVSPYNEQFF
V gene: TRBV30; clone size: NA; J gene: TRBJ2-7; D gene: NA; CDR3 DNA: TGTGCCTGGAGTTTTGTACGGGGTTTCGAGCAGTACTTC; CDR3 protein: CAWSFVRGFEQYF
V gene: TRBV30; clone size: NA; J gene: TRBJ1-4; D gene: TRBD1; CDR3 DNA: TGTGCCTGGACTAGACAGGGCCTTAATGAAAAACTGTTTTTT; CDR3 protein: CAWTRQGLNEKLFF
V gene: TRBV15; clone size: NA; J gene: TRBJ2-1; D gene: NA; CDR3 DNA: TGTGCCACCAGCAGAGACGGGGACTTTGCCCCGGGGAGCGGGAATGAGCAGTTCTTC; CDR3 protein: CATSRDGDFAPGSGNEQFF